This TCR beta chain comes out of a study of shared clonotypes between healthy human individuals (dated by TCRdb to about 2020). Regarding the study in general: The cohort comprised a couple of women and a few men aged 18 to 49 years. For each donor, CD4 naive and CD4 memory were each given three plates, CD8 naive was given two plates, and CD8 memory was given one plate. The study deeply sequenced blood TCR repertoires of about 5 healthy adults to estimate repertoire size and the extent of clonotype sharing between individuals. To increase sequencing depth and limit assay-specific biases, different laboratories used diverse techniques to prepare libraries and sequence TCR repertoires. Leukapheresis yielded between about 0.8 and 8.9 billion PBMCs per donor.

TCR CDR3 regions were amplified from genomic DNA by multiplex PCR using the deep immunoSEQ assay. Extracted genomic DNA from each cell subset was distributed evenly across all wells of several immunoSEQ 96-well plates, and each plate was treated as a replicate. For sorted subsets, each replicate PCR was loaded with 200 to 250 ng genomic DNA, equivalent to approximately 33,000 T cell genomes. Purified libraries were measured with a Qubit 3.0 fluorometer, size-checked on a Bioanalyzer 2100, and measured again with the KAPA Library Quantification kit. Every immunoSEQ 96-well plate was sequenced on a dedicated single-read 150-cycle Illumina NextSeq 550 flow cell. The study's processing was this. The immunoSEQ output contained only junctional sequences without quality scores, so filtering could not match that applied to full-length reads. To assign V/J genes and CDR3, sequences were annotated using PyIR, a Python wrapper for IgBLAST v1.9, with IMGT germline references. Any read was removed if the V/J assignment was weak (E-value above 1e-6), the CDR3 was missing, or the read contained stop codons, out-of-frame junctions, or ambiguous translated residues. V3J clonotypes were defined as sequences sharing the same inferred V gene, J gene, and CDR3 amino acid sequence. Percentage overlap between repertoires was computed as shared unique clonotypes divided by the size of the smaller repertoire. RTK rarefaction, the Chao1 estimator, and Recon v2.1 estimates of unobserved clonotypes were used to assess repertoire richness. Generation probabilities for all TCRbeta clonotypes obtained by the gDNA method from several donors were computed using OLGA. This is the immuneACCESS table as TCRdb keeps it, with only in-frame sequences that have V and J called. A part of the clones is gone; compared with another copy, unresolved V genes explain less than half, and the rest is unexplained. That table is the source of V, J and clone size, and D and trimming were worked out from the DNA. The sample table contains a few million clones; only one count was recorded for 95% of them. Together, the top ten hold around 0.13% of the sample.

As concerns this clone: Its cognate antigen has yet to be identified. Within one base of it there is no much larger clone, and no base qualities were kept.

What the research found in general, with its limitations: Pairwise subsampling indicated that sequencing depth was expected to affect the degree of clonotype sharing among donors. Around 5% of naive CD4, 3.5% of naive CD8, 2.3% of memory CD4, and over 0.35% of memory CD8 clonotypes were shared across several donors. Only blood was sampled, and tissue TCR repertoires likely differ from those in blood. Naive subsets generally had larger estimated clonotype richness than memory subsets. Rarefaction of sorted-subset datasets indicated incomplete sequencing despite the large sequencing depth. Clonotypes shared by all four sorted-subset donors showed higher generation probabilities than non-shared clonotypes. Because the study included a small number of donors, the genetic and exposure-history diversity represented was limited.

V is cut back by 1 base and J by 5 bases, with 5 bases in the junction unmatched. Reading the germline V gene gives CDR1 ENHRY and CDR2 SYGVKD. Reading from cysteine to phenylalanine, the CDR3 counts 15 amino acids. Only the CDR3 region is kept as DNA, spanning 45 bases read in frame from base 1. The donors were healthy, HIV-negative adults who had no recently reported acute infections or vaccinations. Only Caucasian adults living in Nashville, Tennessee, USA were represented among the donors. CD4+ T cells were enriched by magnetic negative selection, after which naive cells were positively selected on CD45RA and the negative fraction was taken as the memory subset. Blood was obtained by leukapheresis, after which PBMCs were separated by Ficoll-Histopaque density gradient centrifugation and cryopreserved in liquid nitrogen vapor phase. Purity and quantity of every magnetically sorted T cell population were checked by analytical flow cytometry. From each sorted fraction, genomic DNA was isolated and quantified by UV absorbance on a Nanodrop 2000c.

Material: naive CD4+ T cells sorted from blood. The cell subset or site label here, explained by the study, means: CD45RA+ positively selected. The receptor's source is a man between 18 and 29 years old in good health. The chain was built from TRBV10-3 and TRBJ1-2, with 9 middle bases fitting TRBD1. CDR3 region: CAISELGQGLYGYTF. The sequenced DNA: TGTGCCATCAGTGAGTTGGGACAGGGCCTATATGGCTACACCTTC.